The clone carrying this TCR beta chain was recorded a few times. Its specificity is unknown. V was clipped by 1 base and J by 8 bases, with 15 bases between them. The CDR3 is 15 amino acids. CDR1 LGHNA and CDR2 YSLEER come from the germline V gene. The data were obtained in a study of T-cell memory formation after mild COVID-19. Overall study results and limits: Clones that contracted clustered mainly in CM and EM if CD4+ and in EMRA if CD8+. Contracting clones from day 15 to 85 had balanced CD4/CD8; later expanders favoured CD4+.

Each CDR3 protein is one row after TCRdb ran MiXCR on the 5' RACE reads. The table lists under 700,000 distinct CDR3 sequences, 20% of them singletons. The V call is TRBV4-3, the J call TRBJ2-1; D is perhaps TRBD2 (6 bases). The specimen sequenced was PBMCs or a T cell subset sorted from them (not recorded which). This TCR derives from an adult woman who had mild COVID-19 (a few samples of this study predate the infection). Cell type and time point are not known. CDR3 amino acids: CASSQVMTRGDEQFF. In DNA form, the CDR3 reads TGCGCCAGCAGCCAAGTCATGACTAGAGGGGATGAGCAGTTCTTC.